The subject of this entry is one TCR beta chain. In the authors' workflow: Reference gene primer amplification in the assay estimated nucleated cell counts. The table came from immunoSEQ multiplex PCR; TCRdb's copy has only in-frame clones and leaves some out. V, J and clone size are taken as reported in that table, and D and trimming were inferred from the DNA itself. The sample lists approximately 180,000 clones; 88% were seen once. The data are from a study of blood T cell repertoires in COVID-19. CDR3 length equals 16 residues. V shed 4 bases, J shed 9 bases, and the junction held 14 bases outside the gene matches. Per germline, CDR1 SGHNT and CDR2 YENEEA.

Sequencing used peripheral blood. The J gene is TRBJ2-1, the V gene TRBV11-3, with 8 bases that match TRBD2. This receptor was taken from a human donor in a cohort sampled during active COVID-19. The CDR3 spells CASSWGLGGRASEQFF. CDR3 in DNA: TGTGCCAGCAGCTGGGGACTAGGAGGGAGGGCAAGTGAGCAGTTCTTC.